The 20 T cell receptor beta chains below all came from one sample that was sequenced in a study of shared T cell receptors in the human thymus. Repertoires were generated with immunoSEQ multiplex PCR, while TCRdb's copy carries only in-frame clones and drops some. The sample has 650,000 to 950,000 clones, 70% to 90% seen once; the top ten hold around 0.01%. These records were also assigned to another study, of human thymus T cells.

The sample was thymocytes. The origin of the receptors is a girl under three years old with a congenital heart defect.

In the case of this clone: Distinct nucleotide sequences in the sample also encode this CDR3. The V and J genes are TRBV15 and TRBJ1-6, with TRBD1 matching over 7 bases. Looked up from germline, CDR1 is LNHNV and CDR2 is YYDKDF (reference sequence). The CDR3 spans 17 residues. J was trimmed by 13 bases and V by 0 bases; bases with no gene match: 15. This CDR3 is CATSRDRSGTDNSPLHF. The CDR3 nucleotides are TGTGCCACCAGCAGAGATAGGTCCGGGACAGATAACTCCCCCCTCCACTTT. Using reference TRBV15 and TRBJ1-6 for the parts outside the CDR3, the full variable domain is DAMVIQNPRYQVTQFGKPVTLSCSQTLNHNVMYWYQQKSSQAPKLLFHYYDKDFNNEADTPDNFQSRRPNTSFCFLDIRSPGLGDTAMYLCATSRDRSGTDNSPLHFGNGTRLTVT.

DNA for the CDR3: TGTGCCAGCAGCTTAATACTCACCGAAGCTTTCTTT. It codes for CASSLILTEAFF. V and J are TRBV7-9 and TRBJ1-1; D is undetermined. This CDR3 spans 12 amino acids. Trimming took 2 bases from V and 8 from J, leaving 9 bases between them. Germline V CDR1 and CDR2: SEHNR, FQNEAQ (reference sequence).

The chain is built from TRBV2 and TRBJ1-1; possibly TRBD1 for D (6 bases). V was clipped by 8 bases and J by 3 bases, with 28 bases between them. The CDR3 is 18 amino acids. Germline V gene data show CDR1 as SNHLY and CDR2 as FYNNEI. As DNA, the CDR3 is TGTGCCAGCGCCAGGGGAGCTGGGGGTGGGTTCTTTTACACTGAAGCTTTCTTT. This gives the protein CASARGAGGGFFYTEAFF. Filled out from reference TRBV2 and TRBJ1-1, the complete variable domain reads EPEVTQTPSHQVTQMGQEVILRCVPISNHLYFYWYRQILGQKVEFLVSFYNNEISEKSEIFDDQFSVERPDGSNFTLKIRSTKLEDSAMYFCASARGAGGGFFYTEAFFGQGTRLTVV.

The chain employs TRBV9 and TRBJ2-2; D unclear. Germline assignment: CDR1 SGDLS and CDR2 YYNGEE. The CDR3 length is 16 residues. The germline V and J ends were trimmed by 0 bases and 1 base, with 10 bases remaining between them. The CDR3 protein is CASSVGPPWNTGELFF. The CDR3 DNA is TGTGCCAGCAGCGTAGGTCCCCCCTGGAACACCGGGGAGCTGTTTTTT.

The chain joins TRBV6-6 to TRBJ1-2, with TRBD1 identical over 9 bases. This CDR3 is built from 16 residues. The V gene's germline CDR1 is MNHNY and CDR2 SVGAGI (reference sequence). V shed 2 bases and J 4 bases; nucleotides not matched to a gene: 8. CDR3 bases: TGTGCCAGCAGTTACGAGGGACAGGGCCTCCCCTATGGCTACACCTTC. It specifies CASSYEGQGLPYGYTF.

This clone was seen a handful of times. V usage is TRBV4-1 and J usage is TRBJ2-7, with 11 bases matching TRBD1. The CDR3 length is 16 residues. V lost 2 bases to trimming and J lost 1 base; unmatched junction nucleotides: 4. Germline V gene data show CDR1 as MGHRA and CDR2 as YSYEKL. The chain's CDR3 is CASSQSRDRGSYEQYF. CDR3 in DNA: TGCGCCAGCAGCCAAAGCCGGGACAGGGGGTCCTACGAGCAGTACTTC.

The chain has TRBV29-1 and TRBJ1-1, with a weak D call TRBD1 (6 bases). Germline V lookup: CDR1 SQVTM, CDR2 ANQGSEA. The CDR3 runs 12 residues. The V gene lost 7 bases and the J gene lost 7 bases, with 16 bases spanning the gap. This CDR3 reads CSAGDRTFEAFF. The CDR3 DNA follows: TGCAGCGCAGGGGACCGGACCTTTGAAGCTTTCTTT.

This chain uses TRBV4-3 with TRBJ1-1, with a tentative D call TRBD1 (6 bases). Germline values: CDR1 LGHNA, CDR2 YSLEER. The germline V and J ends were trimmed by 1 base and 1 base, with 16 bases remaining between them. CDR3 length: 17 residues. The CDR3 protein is CASSQATGWTPNTEAFF. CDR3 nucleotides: TGCGCCAGCAGCCAAGCAACAGGGTGGACGCCGAACACTGAAGCTTTCTTT.

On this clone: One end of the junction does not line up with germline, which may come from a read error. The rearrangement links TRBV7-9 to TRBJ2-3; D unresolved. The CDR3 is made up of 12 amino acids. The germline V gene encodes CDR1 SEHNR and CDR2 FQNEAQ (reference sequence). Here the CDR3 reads CASSPKRSELDF. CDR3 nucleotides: TGTGCCAGCAGCCCTAAGCGCTCTGAGCTGGATTTT.

The CDR3 spells CAWSVCRSGGSSGANSPLHF. In nucleotides, the CDR3 is TGTGCCTGGAGTGTATGTCGGTCAGGGGGCTCCTCTGGGGCAAATTCACCCCTCCACTTT. The chain is built from TRBV30 and TRBJ1-6; 8 bases map to TRBD1. The CDR3 consists of 20 residues. Germline V lookup: CDR1 GTSNPN, CDR2 SVGIG (reference sequence). The J segment lost 7 bases and the V segment lost 0 bases, leaving 20 bases of the junction unmatched. Variable domain in full (rest from reference TRBV30 and TRBJ1-6): SQTIHQWPATLVQPVGSPLSLECTVEGTSNPNLYWYRQAAGRGLQLLFYSVGIGQISSEVPQNLSASRPQDRQFILSSKKLLLSDSGFYLCAWSVCRSGGSSGANSPLHFGNGTRLTVT.

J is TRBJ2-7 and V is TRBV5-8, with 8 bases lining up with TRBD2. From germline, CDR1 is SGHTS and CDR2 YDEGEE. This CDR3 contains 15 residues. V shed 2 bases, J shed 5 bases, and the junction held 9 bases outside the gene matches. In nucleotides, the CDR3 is TGTGCCAGCAGCTTTAGCGGGGTGGGTTCGCACGAGCAGTACTTC. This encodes CASSFSGVGSHEQYF.

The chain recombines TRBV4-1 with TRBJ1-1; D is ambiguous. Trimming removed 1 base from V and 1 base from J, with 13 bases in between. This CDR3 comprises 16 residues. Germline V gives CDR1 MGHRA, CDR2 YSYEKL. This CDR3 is CASSQVRGGGNTEAFF. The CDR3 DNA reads TGCGCCAGCAGCCAAGTTAGAGGCGGTGGGAACACTGAAGCTTTCTTT.

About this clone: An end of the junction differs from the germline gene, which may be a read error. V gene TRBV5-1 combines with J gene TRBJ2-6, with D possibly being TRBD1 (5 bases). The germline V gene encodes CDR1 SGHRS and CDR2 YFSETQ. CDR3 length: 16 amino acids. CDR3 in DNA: TGCGCCAGCAGCTCCCCCAGGGTGTCTGAGGCCAACGTCCTGACTTTC. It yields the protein CASSSPRVSEANVLTF.

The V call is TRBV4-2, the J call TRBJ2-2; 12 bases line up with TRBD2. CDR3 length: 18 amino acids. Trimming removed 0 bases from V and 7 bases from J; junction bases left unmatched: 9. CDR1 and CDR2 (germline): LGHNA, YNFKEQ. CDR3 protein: CASSQEPLAGGNGGELFF. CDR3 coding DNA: TGTGCCAGCAGCCAAGAGCCTCTAGCGGGGGGGAATGGCGGGGAGCTGTTTTTT.

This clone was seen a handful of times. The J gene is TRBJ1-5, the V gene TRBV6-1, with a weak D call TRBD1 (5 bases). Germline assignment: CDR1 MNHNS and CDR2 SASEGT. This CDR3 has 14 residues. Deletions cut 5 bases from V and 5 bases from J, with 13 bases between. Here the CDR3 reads CASSPAGLHQPQHF. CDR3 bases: TGTGCCAGCAGTCCCGCAGGGCTTCATCAGCCCCAGCATTTT.

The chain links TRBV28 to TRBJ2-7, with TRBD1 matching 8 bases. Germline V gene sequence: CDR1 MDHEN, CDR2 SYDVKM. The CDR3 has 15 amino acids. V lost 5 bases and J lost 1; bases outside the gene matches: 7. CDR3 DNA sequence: TGTGCCAGCAGTCATGTGGGGGACAGGTCCTACGAGCAGTACTTC. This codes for CASSHVGDRSYEQYF. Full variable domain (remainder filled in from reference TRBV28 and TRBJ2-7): DVKVTQSSRYLVKRTGEKVFLECVQDMDHENMFWYRQDPGLGLRLIYFSYDVKMKEKGDIPEGYSVSREKKERFSLILESASTNQTSMYLCASSHVGDRSYEQYFGPGTRLTVT.

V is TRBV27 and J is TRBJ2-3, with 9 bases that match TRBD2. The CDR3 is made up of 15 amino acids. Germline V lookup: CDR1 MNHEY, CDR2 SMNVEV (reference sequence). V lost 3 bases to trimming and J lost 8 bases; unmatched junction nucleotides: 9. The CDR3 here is CASSFKAGGPGTQYF. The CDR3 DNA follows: TGTGCCAGCAGTTTCAAGGCGGGGGGGCCCGGTACGCAGTATTTT.

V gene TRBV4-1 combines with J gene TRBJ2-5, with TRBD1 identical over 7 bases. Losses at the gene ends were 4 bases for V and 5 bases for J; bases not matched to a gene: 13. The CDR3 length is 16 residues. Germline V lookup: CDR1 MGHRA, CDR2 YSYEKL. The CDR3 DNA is TGCGCCAGCAGCCCCCCAGCCACAGGGGATGTGGAGACCCAGTACTTC. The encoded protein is CASSPPATGDVETQYF.

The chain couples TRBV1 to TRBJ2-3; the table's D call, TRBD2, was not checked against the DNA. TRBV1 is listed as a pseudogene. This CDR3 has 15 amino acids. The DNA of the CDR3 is TGCACCACCCCAACTAGCGGGGGAGGCCAGGATACGCAGTATTTT. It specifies CTTPTSGGGQDTQYF.

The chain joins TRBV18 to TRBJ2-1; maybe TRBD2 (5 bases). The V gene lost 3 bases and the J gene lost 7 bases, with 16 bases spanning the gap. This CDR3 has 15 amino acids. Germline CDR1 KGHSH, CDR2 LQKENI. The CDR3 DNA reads TGTGCCAGCTCACCCCCGGGGTCTTGGGTAAATGAGCAGTTCTTC. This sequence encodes CASSPPGSWVNEQFF.